This T cell receptor beta chain is drawn from a study of PD-L1 blockade in urothelial cancer. Overall study context: Researchers found blood samples held a median of roughly 140,000 T cells.

Points on this clone: Its target is unknown.

The CDR3 is made up of 15 amino acids. The V gene end was trimmed by 3 bases and the J gene end by 5 bases; junction bases not matched to a gene: 4. The repertoire was sequenced with immunoSEQ multiplex PCR; TCRdb's copy has only in-frame clones and lacks some. This table holds approximately 79,000 clones, roughly nine tenths found once. Study-level results: Stronger expansion of tumor-associated clones in blood at 3 weeks distinguished durable-benefit patients.

This chain connects TRBV5-3 to TRBJ2-3, with TRBD2 matching over 12 bases. TRBV5-3 is designated an ORF whose function remains uncertain. This TCR came from a woman aged 70-85 years with urothelial cancer. Sequenced material: PBMCs, taken around atezolizumab (anti-PD-L1) treatment. In DNA form, the CDR3 reads TGTGCCAGAAGCTCGCCGGGACTAGCGGGAGATACGCAGTATTTT. Protein product: CARSSPGLAGDTQYF.